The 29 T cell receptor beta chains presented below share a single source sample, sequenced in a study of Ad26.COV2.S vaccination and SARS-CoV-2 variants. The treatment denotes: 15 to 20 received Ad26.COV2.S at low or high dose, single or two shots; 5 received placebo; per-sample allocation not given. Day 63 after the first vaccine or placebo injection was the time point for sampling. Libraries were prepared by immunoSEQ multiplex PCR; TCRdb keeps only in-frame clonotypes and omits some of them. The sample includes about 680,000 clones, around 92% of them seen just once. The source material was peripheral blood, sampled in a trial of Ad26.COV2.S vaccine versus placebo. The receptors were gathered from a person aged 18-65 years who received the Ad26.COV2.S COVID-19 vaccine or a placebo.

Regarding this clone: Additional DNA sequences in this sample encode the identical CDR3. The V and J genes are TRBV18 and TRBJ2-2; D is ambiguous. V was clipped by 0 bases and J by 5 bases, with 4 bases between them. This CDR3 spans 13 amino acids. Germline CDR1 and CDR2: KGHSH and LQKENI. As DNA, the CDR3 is TGTGCCAGCTCACCACCGGGAACCGGGGAGCTGTTTTTT. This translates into CASSPPGTGELFF.

CDR3 bases: TGCGCCAGCAGCTTGGGTGGGGTGTCTGGAAACACCATATATTTT. Residues: CASSLGGVSGNTIYF. The chain carries TRBV5-1 and TRBJ1-3; D remains unclear. The CDR3 totals 15 residues. V gave up 0 bases and J gave up 1 base, with 8 bases separating them. Germline CDR1 reads SGHRS; CDR2 reads YFSETQ.

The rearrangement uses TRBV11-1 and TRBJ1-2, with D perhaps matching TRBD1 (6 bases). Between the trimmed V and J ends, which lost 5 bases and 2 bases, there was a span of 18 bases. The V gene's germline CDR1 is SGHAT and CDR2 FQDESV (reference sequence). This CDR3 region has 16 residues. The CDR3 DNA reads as TGTGCCAGCAGCCGAATCCCTTCTACAGGGAACTATGGCTACACCTTC. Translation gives CASSRIPSTGNYGYTF.

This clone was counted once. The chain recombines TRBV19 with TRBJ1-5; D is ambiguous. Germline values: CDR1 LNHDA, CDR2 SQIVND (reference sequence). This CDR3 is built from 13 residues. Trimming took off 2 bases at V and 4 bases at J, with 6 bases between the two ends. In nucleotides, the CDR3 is TGTGCCAGTAGTATAAGCCCGAATCAGCCCCAGCATTTT. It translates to CASSISPNQPQHF.

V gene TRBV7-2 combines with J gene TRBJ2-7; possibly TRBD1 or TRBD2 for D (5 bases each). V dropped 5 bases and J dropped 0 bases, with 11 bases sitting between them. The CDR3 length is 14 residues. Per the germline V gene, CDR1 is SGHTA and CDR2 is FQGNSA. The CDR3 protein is CASSPGRRSYEQYF. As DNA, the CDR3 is TGTGCCAGCAGCCCGGGACGCCGCTCCTACGAGCAGTACTTC.

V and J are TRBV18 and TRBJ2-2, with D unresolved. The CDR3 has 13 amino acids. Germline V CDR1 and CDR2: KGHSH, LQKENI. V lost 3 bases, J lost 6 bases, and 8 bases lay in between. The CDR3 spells CASSPRQPGELFF. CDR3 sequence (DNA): TGTGCCAGCTCACCGAGGCAGCCCGGGGAGCTGTTTTTT.

The CDR3, as DNA: TGTGCCAGCAGCGTAGGGTACAGCCCCAATCAGCCCCAGCATTTT. Its protein product is CASSVGYSPNQPQHF. The V gene is TRBV9, the J gene TRBJ1-5, with D hard to call. Germline V CDR1 and CDR2: SGDLS, YYNGEE. Trimming stripped 0 bases from V and 3 bases from J, with 10 bases between. This CDR3 region has 15 residues.

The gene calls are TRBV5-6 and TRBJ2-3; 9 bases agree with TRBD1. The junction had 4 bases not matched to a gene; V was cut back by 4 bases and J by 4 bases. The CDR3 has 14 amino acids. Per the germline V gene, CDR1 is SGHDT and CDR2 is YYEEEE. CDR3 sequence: CASSRTGGSDTQYF. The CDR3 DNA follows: TGTGCCAGCAGCCGTACAGGGGGCTCAGATACGCAGTATTTT.

CDR3 protein: CASSFGRDGGDEQFF. In DNA, the CDR3 is TGTGCCAGCAGCTTTGGGCGGGATGGGGGAGACGAGCAGTTCTTC. This sequence joins TRBV11-3 and TRBJ2-1; maybe TRBD2 (6 bases). The CDR3 runs 15 residues. Germline V gene data show CDR1 as SGHNT and CDR2 as YENEEA. The germline V and J ends were trimmed by 3 bases and 10 bases, with 19 bases remaining between them.

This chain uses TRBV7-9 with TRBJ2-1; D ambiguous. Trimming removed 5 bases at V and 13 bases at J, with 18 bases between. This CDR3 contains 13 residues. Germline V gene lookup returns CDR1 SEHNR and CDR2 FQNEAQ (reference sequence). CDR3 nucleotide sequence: TGTGCCAGCAGCCCACCCCCCGGAGCAACCCAGTTCTTC. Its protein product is CASSPPPGATQFF. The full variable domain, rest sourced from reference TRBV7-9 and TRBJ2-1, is DTGVSQNPRHKITKRGQNVTFRCDPISEHNRLYWYRQTLGQGPEFLTYFQNEAQLEKSRLLSDRFSAERPKGSFSTLEIQRTEQGDSAMYLCASSPPPGATQFFGPGTRLTVL.

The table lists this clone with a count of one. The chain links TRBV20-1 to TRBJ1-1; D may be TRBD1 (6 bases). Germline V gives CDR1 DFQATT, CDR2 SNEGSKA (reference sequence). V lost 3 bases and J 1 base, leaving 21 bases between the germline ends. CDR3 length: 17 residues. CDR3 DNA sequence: TGCAGTGCTAGTTCCCAAGGGGGGATCCCCTGGAACACTGAAGCTTTCTTT. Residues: CSASSQGGIPWNTEAFF.

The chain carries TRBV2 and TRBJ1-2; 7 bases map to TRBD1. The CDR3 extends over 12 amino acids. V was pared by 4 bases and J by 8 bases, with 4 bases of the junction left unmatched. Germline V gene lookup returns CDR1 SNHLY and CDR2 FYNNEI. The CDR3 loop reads CASSATGVGYTF. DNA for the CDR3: TGTGCCAGCAGTGCAACAGGGGTAGGCTACACCTTC.

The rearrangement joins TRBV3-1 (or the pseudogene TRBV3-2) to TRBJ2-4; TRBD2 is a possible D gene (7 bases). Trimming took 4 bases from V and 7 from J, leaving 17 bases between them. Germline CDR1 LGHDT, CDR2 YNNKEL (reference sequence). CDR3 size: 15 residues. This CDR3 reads CASSPGGAFRNIQYF. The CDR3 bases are TGTGCCAGCAGCCCTGGGGGGGCTTTTCGGAACATTCAGTACTTC.

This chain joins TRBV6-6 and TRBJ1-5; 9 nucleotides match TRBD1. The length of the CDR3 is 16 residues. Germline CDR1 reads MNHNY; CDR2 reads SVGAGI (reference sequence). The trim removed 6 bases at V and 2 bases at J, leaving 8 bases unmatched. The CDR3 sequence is CASSPGTGLGNQPQHF. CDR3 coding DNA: TGTGCCAGCAGCCCTGGGACAGGGCTAGGCAATCAGCCCCAGCATTTT.

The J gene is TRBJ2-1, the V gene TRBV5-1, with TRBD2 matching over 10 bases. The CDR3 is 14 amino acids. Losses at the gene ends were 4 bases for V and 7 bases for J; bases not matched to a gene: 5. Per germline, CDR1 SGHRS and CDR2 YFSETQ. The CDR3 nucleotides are TGCGCCAGCAGCAGGGGACTAGCGCCGAATGAGCAGTTCTTC. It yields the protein CASSRGLAPNEQFF.

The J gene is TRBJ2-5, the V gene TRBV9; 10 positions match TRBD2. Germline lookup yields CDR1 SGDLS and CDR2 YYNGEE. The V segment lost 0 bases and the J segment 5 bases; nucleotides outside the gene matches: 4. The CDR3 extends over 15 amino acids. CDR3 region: CASSVVASGSETQYF. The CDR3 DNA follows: TGTGCCAGCAGCGTAGTGGCTAGCGGGAGTGAGACCCAGTACTTC.

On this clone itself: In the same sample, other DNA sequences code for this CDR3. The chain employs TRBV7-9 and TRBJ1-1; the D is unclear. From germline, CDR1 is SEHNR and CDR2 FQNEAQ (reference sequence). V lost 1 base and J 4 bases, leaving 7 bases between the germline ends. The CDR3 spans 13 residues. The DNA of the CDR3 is TGTGCCAGCAGCTTAGGAGGCGGCACTGAAGCTTTCTTT. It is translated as CASSLGGGTEAFF.

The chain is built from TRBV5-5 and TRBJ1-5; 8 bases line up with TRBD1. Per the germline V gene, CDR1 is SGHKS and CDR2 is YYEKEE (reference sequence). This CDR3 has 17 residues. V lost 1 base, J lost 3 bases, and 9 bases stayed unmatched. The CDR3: CASSLYGTGYYNQPQHF. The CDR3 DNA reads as TGTGCCAGCAGCTTGTATGGGACAGGCTATTACAATCAGCCCCAGCATTTT.

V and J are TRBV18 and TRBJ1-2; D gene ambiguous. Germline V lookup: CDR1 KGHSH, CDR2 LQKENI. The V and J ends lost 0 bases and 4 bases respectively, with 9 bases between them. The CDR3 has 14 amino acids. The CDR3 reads CASSPPPQTYGYTF. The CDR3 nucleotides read TGTGCCAGCTCACCACCCCCACAGACCTATGGCTACACCTTC. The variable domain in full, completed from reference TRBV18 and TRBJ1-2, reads NAGVMQNPRHLVRRRGQEARLRCSPMKGHSHVYWYRQLPEEGLKFMVYLQKENIIDESGMPKERFSAEFPKEGPSILRIQQVVRGDSAAYFCASSPPPQTYGYTFGSGTRLTVV.

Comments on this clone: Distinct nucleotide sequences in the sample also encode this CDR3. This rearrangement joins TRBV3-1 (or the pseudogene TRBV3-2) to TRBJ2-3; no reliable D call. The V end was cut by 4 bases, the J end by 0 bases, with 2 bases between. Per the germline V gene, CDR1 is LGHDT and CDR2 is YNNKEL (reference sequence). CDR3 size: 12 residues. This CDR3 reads CASSLSTDTQYF. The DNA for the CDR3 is TGTGCCAGCAGCCTGAGCACAGATACGCAGTATTTT.

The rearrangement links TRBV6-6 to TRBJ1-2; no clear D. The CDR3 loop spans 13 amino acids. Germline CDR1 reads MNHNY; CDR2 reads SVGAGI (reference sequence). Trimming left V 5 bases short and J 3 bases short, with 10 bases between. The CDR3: CASSNDGYYGYTF. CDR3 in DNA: TGTGCCAGCAGTAACGACGGATACTATGGCTACACCTTC.

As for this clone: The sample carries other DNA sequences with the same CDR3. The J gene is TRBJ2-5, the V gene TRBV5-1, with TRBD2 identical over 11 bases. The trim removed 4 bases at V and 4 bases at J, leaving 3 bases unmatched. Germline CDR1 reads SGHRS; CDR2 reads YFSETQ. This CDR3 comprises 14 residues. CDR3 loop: CASSPGLAGETQYF. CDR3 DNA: TGCGCCAGCAGCCCAGGACTAGCGGGAGAGACCCAGTACTTC. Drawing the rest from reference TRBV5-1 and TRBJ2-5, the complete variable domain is KAGVTQTPRYLIKTRGQQVTLSCSPISGHRSVSWYQQTPGQGLQFLFEYFSETQRNKGNFPGRFSGRQFSNSRSEMNVSTLELGDSALYLCASSPGLAGETQYFGPGTRLLVL.

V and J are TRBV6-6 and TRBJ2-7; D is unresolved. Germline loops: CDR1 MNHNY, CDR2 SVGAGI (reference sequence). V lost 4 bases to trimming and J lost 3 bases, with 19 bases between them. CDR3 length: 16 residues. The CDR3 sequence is CASSSSPGDRDYEQYF. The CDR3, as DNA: TGTGCCAGCAGTTCCTCTCCCGGCGACCGAGACTACGAGCAGTACTTC.

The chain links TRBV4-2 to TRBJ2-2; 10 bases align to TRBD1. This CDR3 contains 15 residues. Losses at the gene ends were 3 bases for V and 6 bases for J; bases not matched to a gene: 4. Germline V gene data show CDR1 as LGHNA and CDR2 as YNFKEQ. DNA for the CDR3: TGTGCCAGCAGCCAGAGGACAGGGGGTGCCGGGGAGCTGTTTTTT. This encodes CASSQRTGGAGELFF.

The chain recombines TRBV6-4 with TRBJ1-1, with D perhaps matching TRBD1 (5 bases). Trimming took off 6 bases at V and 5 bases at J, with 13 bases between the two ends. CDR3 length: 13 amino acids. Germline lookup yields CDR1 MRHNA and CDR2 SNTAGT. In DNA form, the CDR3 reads TGTGCCAGCAGCGGCAGGGTCCGGACTGAAGCTTTCTTT. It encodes CASSGRVRTEAFF.

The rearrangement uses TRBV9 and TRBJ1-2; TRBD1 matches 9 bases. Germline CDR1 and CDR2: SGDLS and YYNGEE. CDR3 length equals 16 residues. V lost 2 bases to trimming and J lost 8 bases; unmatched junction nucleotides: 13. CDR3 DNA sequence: TGTGCCAGCAGCGTTGGGAACAGGGGGCGGCAAGTCGGCTACACCTTC. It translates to CASSVGNRGRQVGYTF.

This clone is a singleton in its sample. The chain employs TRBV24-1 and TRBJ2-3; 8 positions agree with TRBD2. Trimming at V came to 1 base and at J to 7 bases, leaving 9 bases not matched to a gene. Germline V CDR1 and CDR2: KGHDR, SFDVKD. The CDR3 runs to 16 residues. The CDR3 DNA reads TGTGCCACCAGTGATTTATTCGGGAGGGCCGGGAATACGCAGTATTTT. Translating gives CATSDLFGRAGNTQYF.

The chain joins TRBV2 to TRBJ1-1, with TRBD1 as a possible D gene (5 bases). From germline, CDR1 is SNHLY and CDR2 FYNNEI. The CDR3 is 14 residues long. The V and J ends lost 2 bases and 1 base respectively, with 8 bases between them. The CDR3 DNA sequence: TGTGCCAGCAGTGAACAGGGCCGGAACACTGAAGCTTTCTTT. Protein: CASSEQGRNTEAFF.

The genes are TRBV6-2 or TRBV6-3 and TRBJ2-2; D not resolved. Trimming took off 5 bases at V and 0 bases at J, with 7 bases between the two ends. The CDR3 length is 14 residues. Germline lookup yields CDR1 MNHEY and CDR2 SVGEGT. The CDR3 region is CASSPQTNTGELFF. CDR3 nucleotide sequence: TGTGCCAGCAGTCCCCAAACGAACACCGGGGAGCTGTTTTTT.